A single sample gave rise to the 19 T cell receptor beta chains below, sequenced in a study of blood T cell repertoires in COVID-19. Data came from immunoSEQ multiplex PCR; TCRdb stores just in-frame clones and leaves some out. The sample yields about 82,000 clones, roughly 70% seen once. Sample: peripheral blood. These receptors came from a human donor with acute or convalescent COVID-19. The donor label of this sample is uncertain.

The chain employs TRBV3-1 (or the pseudogene TRBV3-2) and TRBJ1-6, with TRBD1 identical over 8 bases. The CDR3 runs 17 residues. The germline V gene encodes CDR1 LGHDT and CDR2 YNNKEL (reference sequence). J gave up 10 bases and V 0 bases, and 11 bases lay outside the gene matches. The CDR3 DNA sequence: TGTGCCAGCAGCCAAGATCCTCAGGGGGCTACTGGATCACCCCTCCACTTT. Encoded protein: CASSQDPQGATGSPLHF.

The chain employs TRBV18 and TRBJ1-6; 7 nucleotides match TRBD1. Germline CDR1 reads KGHSH; CDR2 reads LQKENI. The CDR3 totals 14 residues. Unmatched junction bases numbered 8, after V lost 5 bases and J lost 10 bases. CDR3 DNA sequence: TGTGCCAGCTCAGCAACAGGGGTGGAATCACCCCTCCACTTT. Translated, it gives CASSATGVESPLHF.

The gene calls are TRBV5-1 and TRBJ2-2; 10 bases align to TRBD1. CDR1 and CDR2 (germline): SGHRS, YFSETQ. The length of the CDR3 is 16 residues. V lost 4 bases, J lost 5 bases, and 8 bases stayed unmatched. CDR3 bases: TGCGCCAGCAGCCCTGCCGGGACAGGGGTTACCGGGGAGCTGTTTTTT. This translates into CASSPAGTGVTGELFF.

A single count supports this clone. This chain's CDR3 is CASSQAGQGFTDTQYF. The DNA for the CDR3 is TGTGCCAGCTCACAAGCGGGACAGGGATTCACAGATACGCAGTATTTT. This chain joins TRBV18 and TRBJ2-3, with 9 bases matching TRBD1. The CDR3 extends over 16 amino acids. The V gene end was trimmed by 4 bases and the J gene end by 2 bases; junction bases not matched to a gene: 7. Germline CDR1 KGHSH, CDR2 LQKENI. Supplemented by reference TRBV18 and TRBJ2-3, the full variable domain reads NAGVMQNPRHLVRRRGQEARLRCSPMKGHSHVYWYRQLPEEGLKFMVYLQKENIIDESGMPKERFSAEFPKEGPSILRIQQVVRGDSAAYFCASSQAGQGFTDTQYFGPGTRLTVL.

This chain joins TRBV6-5 and TRBJ1-6, with D perhaps matching TRBD1 (5 bases). Per the germline V gene, CDR1 is MNHEY and CDR2 is SVGAGI. Trimming took 6 bases from V and 9 from J, leaving 18 bases between them. This CDR3 has 15 amino acids. The CDR3 sequence is CASRTPGTLRSPLHF. CDR3 in DNA: TGTGCCAGCAGGACCCCCGGGACTCTCCGTTCACCCCTCCACTTT.

The chain couples TRBV12-3 or TRBV12-4 to TRBJ1-5; D unresolved. This CDR3 region has 13 residues. Trimming removed 5 bases from V and 9 bases from J, with 14 bases in between. DNA of the CDR3: TGTGCCAGCAGTAGCGGTCCGGGGAGGCCCCAGCATTTT. Translated: CASSSGPGRPQHF.

This clone has a count of ten or more. The rearrangement joins TRBV28 to TRBJ1-4, with D hard to call. Deletions cut 5 bases from V and 4 bases from J, with 11 bases between. This CDR3 region has 14 residues. Germline loops: CDR1 MDHEN, CDR2 SYDVKM. CDR3 sequence (DNA): TGTGCCAGCAGTCCCCGGGGTTTTAATGAAAAACTGTTTTTT. It yields the protein CASSPRGFNEKLFF. Full variable domain (remainder filled in from reference TRBV28 and TRBJ1-4): DVKVTQSSRYLVKRTGEKVFLECVQDMDHENMFWYRQDPGLGLRLIYFSYDVKMKEKGDIPEGYSVSREKKERFSLILESASTNQTSMYLCASSPRGFNEKLFFGSGTQLSVL.

The chain recombines TRBV7-9 with TRBJ2-3; no firm D call. The germline V gene has CDR1 SEHNR and CDR2 FQNEAQ (reference sequence). The CDR3 runs 15 residues. The V and J ends lost 6 bases and 6 bases respectively, with 19 bases between them. CDR3 DNA sequence: TGTGCCAGCAGTCCTAAACTAAGAATTTCTGATACGCAGTATTTT. Amino acids: CASSPKLRISDTQYF.

CDR3 in DNA: TGTGCCAGCAGCTTAGAGCGGGGGCGCGAGCAGTACGTC. This encodes CASSLERGREQYV. V gene TRBV7-8 combines with J gene TRBJ2-7; 8 bases fit TRBD2. With 1 base clipped from V and 6 bases from J, the junction kept 2 bases outside the gene matches. The CDR3 has 13 residues. The V gene's germline CDR1 is SGHVS and CDR2 FQNEAQ.

The CDR3 DNA sequence: TGTGCCAGCAGCCAAGGGCCGGGACAGAGTGATTCTGGGGCCAACGTCCTGACTTTC. It codes for CASSQGPGQSDSGANVLTF. This sequence joins TRBV4-2 and TRBJ2-6, with 7 bases identical to TRBD1. The CDR3 is made up of 19 amino acids. J was trimmed by 1 base and V by 1 base; bases with no gene match: 10. CDR1 and CDR2 from the germline V gene are LGHNA and YNFKEQ.

Details on this clone: A read error may account for a junction end that differs from germline. This chain connects TRBV7-7 to TRBJ2-3, with 12 bases identical to TRBD2. The CDR3 has 16 amino acids. Germline V lookup: CDR1 SSHAT, CDR2 FNYEAQ (reference sequence). CDR3: CASSLRTSGVTDTQYF. The DNA for the CDR3 is TGTGCTAGCAGCTTACGGACTAGCGGGGTCACAGATACGCAGTATTTT.

The rearrangement joins TRBV10-3 to TRBJ1-2, with D possibly matching TRBD1 (6 bases). With 6 bases removed from V and 4 bases from J, the gap between germline ends came to 18 bases. The CDR3 consists of 15 residues. The V gene's germline CDR1 is ENHRY and CDR2 SYGVKD. CDR3 protein: CAISRQDATSYGYTF. DNA for the CDR3: TGTGCCATCAGCAGACAGGACGCCACCAGCTATGGCTACACCTTC.

This clone was observed a few times. The chain is built from TRBV10-2 and TRBJ2-1; a possible D gene is TRBD1 (6 bases). Trimming left V 4 bases short and J 0 bases short, with 7 bases between. This CDR3 comprises 14 residues. The germline CDR1 and CDR2 sequences are WSHSY and SAAADI. CDR3 DNA: TGCGCCAGCAGTGGGGGGCTCTCCTACAATGAGCAGTTCTTC. Its protein is CASSGGLSYNEQFF.

The genes are TRBV28 and TRBJ2-4; D may be TRBD2 (7 bases). Trimming took 5 bases from V and 1 from J, leaving 12 bases between them. This CDR3 region has 15 residues. The germline gives CDR1 MDHEN, CDR2 SYDVKM. The CDR3 sequence is CASSEGGVAKNIQYF. The CDR3, as DNA: TGTGCCAGCAGTGAGGGGGGGGTTGCCAAAAACATTCAGTACTTC.

The chain has TRBV7-2 and TRBJ2-7, with a possible D match to TRBD1 (6 bases). V was cut by 5 bases and J by 2 bases, with 7 bases left in between. The CDR3 contains 12 residues. Germline V lookup: CDR1 SGHTA, CDR2 FQGNSA. In DNA form, the CDR3 reads TGTGCCAGCAGCCGGGACACCTACGAGCAGTACTTC. This encodes CASSRDTYEQYF.

The chain links TRBV6-5 to TRBJ1-1, with TRBD1 matching 7 bases. The CDR3 is 14 amino acids. Germline CDR1 reads MNHEY; CDR2 reads SVGAGI. V gave up 7 bases and J gave up 2 bases; unmatched junction bases: 7. The CDR3: CASTLGTANTEAFF. For the CDR3, the DNA is TGTGCCAGCACCCTGGGGACAGCCAACACTGAAGCTTTCTTT.

The chain combines TRBV11-2 with TRBJ1-2; TRBD1 matches 8 bases. This CDR3 is built from 16 residues. The V and J ends lost 2 bases and 2 bases, in that order; junction bases with no gene match: 7. Germline assignment: CDR1 SGHAT and CDR2 FQNNGV. The CDR3 here is CASSLSPGQVNYGYTF. For the CDR3, the DNA is TGTGCCAGCAGCTTATCCCCGGGACAGGTGAACTATGGCTACACCTTC.

CDR3 loop: CASSLQADYGYTF. The CDR3 DNA reads as TGTGCCAGCAGCTTACAAGCGGACTATGGCTACACCTTC. The chain is built from TRBV7-3 and TRBJ1-2; no reliable D call. Deletions cut 2 bases from V and 3 bases from J, with 7 bases between. This CDR3 contains 13 residues. Germline CDR1 SGHTA, CDR2 FQGTGA.

CDR3 nucleotides: TGTGCCAGCAGTAAACTAGCGGGAGTGACAGATACGCAGTATTTT. Amino acids: CASSKLAGVTDTQYF. The J gene is TRBJ2-3, the V gene TRBV6-2 or TRBV6-3, with 11 bases matching TRBD2. Germline V gene sequence: CDR1 MNHEY, CDR2 SVGEGT. CDR3 length: 15 amino acids. With V trimmed by 5 bases and J by 3 bases, 4 bases remained unmatched.